This T cell receptor beta chain was identified in a study of spatial heterogeneity in lung cancer. Study-level background: TCR transcript counts in tumor regions correlated strongly with a T cell module score from matched bulk RNA-seq. Study-level findings and limits: Higher tumor mutation counts went along with higher counts of expanded intratumoral alpha and beta TCRs. Among tumor T cells, estimated coverage was around 6.8% for alpha chains and approximately 13% for beta chains.

This clonotype is medium-sized in the sample. Its antigen is currently unknown. This sample's time point: sample taken at primary tumor resection. Patients with untreated early-stage non-small cell lung cancer, numbering approximately 79, were the donors. Unsorted whole RNA samples from tumor, nontumor lung or frozen PBMC were sequenced. The CDR3 has 14 residues. Germline CDR1 is SNHLY and CDR2 is FYNNEI. V lost 8 bases, J lost 6 bases, and 6 bases stayed unmatched. TCRdb ran MiXCR on the 5' RACE reads and lists one entry per CDR3 protein. The sample records several thousand distinct CDR3 sequences, 7% being singletons.

The starting material was lung tumor tissue, obtained at surgery. The chain employs TRBV2 and TRBJ2-1, with 11 positions matching TRBD2. The sequence was collected from a male donor with early-stage non-small cell lung cancer. CDR3: CASPTSGGPNEQFF. The CDR3 bases are TGTGCCAGCCCAACTAGCGGGGGACCCAATGAGCAGTTCTTC.